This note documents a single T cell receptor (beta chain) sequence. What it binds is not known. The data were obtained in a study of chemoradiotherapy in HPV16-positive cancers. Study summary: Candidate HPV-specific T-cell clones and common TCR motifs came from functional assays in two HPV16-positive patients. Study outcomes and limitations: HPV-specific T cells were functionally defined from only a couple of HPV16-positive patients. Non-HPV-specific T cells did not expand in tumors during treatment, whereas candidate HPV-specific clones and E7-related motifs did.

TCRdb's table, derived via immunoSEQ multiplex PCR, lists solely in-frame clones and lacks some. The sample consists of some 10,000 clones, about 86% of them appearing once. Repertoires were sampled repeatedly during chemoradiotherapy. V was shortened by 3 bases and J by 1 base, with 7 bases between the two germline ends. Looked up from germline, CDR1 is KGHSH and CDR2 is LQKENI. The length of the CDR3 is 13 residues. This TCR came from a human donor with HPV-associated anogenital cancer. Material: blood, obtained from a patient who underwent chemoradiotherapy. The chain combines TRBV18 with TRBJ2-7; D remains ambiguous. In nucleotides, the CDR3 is TGTGCCAGCTCACCCGGCGGTTCCTACGAGCAGTACTTC. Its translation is CASSPGGSYEQYF.